These T cell receptor beta chains were read from a single sample in a study of blood T cell repertoires in COVID-19. Libraries were prepared by immunoSEQ multiplex PCR; TCRdb keeps only in-frame clonotypes and omits some of them. Of some 340,000 clones in the sample, around 87% were seen once. Sample: PBMCs or T cells enriched from blood (not recorded which). Receptors originate from a woman aged 30 to 39 who had recovered from COVID-19. Both conserved end residues are part of each CDR3. Fields, in order: D gene, J gene, CDR3 length, V gene, clone size, CDR3 DNA, CDR3 protein. D genes are given only for firm matches. Not all rows give a size; the values are once, few, many and, for expanded clones, a class.

D: NA
J: TRBJ1-3
length: 15
V: TRBV3-1/TRBV3-2
size: NA
DNA: TGTGCCAGCAGCCGTAGCGAGATCTCTGGAAACACCATATATTTT
CDR3: CASSRSEISGNTIYF

D: NA
J: TRBJ1-5
length: 13
V: TRBV7-2
size: NA
DNA: TGTGCCAGCAGCTTAGACAGCGGGCTGCCCCAGCATTTT
CDR3: CASSLDSGLPQHF

D: NA
J: TRBJ2-1
length: 14
V: TRBV6-2/TRBV6-3
size: NA
DNA: TGTGCCAGCAGTTACGGGCAGCTTTACAATGAGCAGTTCTTC
CDR3: CASSYGQLYNEQFF

D: TRBD1
J: TRBJ1-1
length: 14
V: TRBV9
size: NA
DNA: TGTGCCAGCAGCGGGGACAGTTCCTACACTGAAGCTTTCTTT
CDR3: CASSGDSSYTEAFF

D: NA
J: TRBJ1-6
length: 12
V: TRBV30
size: once
DNA: TGTGCCTGGGCTGACTCGACAGCACCCCTCCACTTT
CDR3: CAWADSTAPLHF

D: NA
J: TRBJ2-7
length: 11
V: TRBV29-1
size: NA
DNA: TGCAGCGTTGCGCATAGGGGCGAGCAGTACTTC
CDR3: CSVAHRGEQYF

D: NA
J: TRBJ2-1
length: 15
V: TRBV4-1
size: NA
DNA: TGCGCCAGCAGCCTGACCCCCGGGGCCTACAATGAGCAGTTCTTC
CDR3: CASSLTPGAYNEQFF

D: NA
J: TRBJ2-7
length: 14
V: TRBV5-6
size: NA
DNA: TGTGCCAGCAGCTTGATAGCGGACACCTACGAGCAGTACTTC
CDR3: CASSLIADTYEQYF

D: NA
J: TRBJ2-7
length: 13
V: TRBV28
size: NA
DNA: TGTGCCAGCAGCCCGGGGGGCAAGTACGAGCAGTACTTC
CDR3: CASSPGGKYEQYF

D: TRBD1
J: TRBJ1-3
length: 13
V: TRBV2
size: NA
DNA: TGTGCCAGCGCTCGGGACAGAGGAAACACCATATATTTT
CDR3: CASARDRGNTIYF

D: NA
J: TRBJ1-1
length: 15
V: TRBV5-6
size: NA
DNA: TGTGCCAGCAGCTTGGCAAAACAGGGTAGAACTGAAGCTTTCTTT
CDR3: CASSLAKQGRTEAFF